This TCR beta chain was sequenced in a study of T cell responses to AZD1222 COVID-19 vaccine. Of note for this clone: Its antigen is not known.

Sequencing used immunoSEQ multiplex PCR; TCRdb keeps in-frame clones, though not all of them. The sample shows some 100,000 clones, around 89% of them seen only once. General observations from the study: Spike-wide coverage was observed for vaccine-associated CD4 TCRs, with dominant responses at 160-218 and 743-854. None of the repertoires were sampled until the peak T cell response had passed. In the spike-specific TCR repertoire, nearly half reportedly target unmutated variant regions.

The sequence derives from an adult who received the AZD1222 COVID-19 vaccine. The specimen was peripheral blood, collected 28 days after the second AZD1222 dose.

The CDR3 nucleotides are TGCGCCAGCAGCCCAGGGACAGGCTCCTACGAGCAGTACTTC. Translating gives CASSPGTGSYEQYF. The rearrangement links TRBV5-1 to TRBJ2-7; the match to TRBD1 covers 8 bases. J lost 0 bases, V lost 4 bases, and 3 bases had no gene match. The CDR3 consists of 14 residues. Germline values: CDR1 SGHRS, CDR2 YFSETQ. Full variable domain (outside the CDR3, taken from reference TRBV5-1 and TRBJ2-7): KAGVTQTPRYLIKTRGQQVTLSCSPISGHRSVSWYQQTPGQGLQFLFEYFSETQRNKGNFPGRFSGRQFSNSRSEMNVSTLELGDSALYLCASSPGTGSYEQYFGPGTRLTVT.